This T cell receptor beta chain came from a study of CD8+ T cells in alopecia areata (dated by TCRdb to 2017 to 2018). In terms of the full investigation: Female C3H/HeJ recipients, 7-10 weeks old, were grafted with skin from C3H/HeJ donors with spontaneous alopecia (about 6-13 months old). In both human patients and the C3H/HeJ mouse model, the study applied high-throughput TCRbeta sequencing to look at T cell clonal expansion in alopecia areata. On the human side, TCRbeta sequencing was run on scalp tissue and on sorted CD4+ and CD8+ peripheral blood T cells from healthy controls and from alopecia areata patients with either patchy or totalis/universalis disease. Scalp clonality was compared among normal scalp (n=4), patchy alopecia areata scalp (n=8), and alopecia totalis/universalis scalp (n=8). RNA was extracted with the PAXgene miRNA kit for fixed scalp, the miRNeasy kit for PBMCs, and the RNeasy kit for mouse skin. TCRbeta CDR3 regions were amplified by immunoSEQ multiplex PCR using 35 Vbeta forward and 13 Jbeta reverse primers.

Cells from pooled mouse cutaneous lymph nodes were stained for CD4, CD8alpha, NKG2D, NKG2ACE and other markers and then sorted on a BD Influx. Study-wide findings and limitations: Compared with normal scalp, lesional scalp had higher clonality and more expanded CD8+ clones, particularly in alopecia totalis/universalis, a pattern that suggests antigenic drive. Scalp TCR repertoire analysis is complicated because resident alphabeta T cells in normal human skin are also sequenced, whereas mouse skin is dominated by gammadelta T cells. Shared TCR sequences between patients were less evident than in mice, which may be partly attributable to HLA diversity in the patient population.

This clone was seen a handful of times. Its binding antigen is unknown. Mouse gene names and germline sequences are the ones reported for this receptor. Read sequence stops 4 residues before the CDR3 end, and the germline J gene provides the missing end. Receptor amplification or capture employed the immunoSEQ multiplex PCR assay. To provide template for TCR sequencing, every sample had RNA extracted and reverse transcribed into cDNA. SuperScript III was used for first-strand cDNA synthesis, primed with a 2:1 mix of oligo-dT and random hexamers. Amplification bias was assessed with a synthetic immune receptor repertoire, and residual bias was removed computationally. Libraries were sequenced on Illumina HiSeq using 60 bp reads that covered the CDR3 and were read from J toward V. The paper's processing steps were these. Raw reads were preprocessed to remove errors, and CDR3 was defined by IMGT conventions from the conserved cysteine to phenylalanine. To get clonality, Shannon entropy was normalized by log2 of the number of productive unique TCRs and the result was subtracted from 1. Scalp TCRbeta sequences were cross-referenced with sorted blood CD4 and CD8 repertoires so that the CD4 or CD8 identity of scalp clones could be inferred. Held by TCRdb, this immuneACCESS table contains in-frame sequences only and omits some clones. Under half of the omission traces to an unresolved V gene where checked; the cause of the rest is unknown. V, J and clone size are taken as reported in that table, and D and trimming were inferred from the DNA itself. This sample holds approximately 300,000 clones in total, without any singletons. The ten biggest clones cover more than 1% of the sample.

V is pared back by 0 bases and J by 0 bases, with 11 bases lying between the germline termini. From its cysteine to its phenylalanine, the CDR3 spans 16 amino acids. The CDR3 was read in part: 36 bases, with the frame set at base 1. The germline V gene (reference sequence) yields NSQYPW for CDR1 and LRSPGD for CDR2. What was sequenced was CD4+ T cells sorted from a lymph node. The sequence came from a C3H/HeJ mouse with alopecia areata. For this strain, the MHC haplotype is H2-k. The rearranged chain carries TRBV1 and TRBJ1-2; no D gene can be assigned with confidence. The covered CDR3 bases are TGCACCTGCAGTGCAGATGCGCAGACAACAAACTCC. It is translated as CTCSADAQTTNS. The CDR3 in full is CTCSADAQTTNSDYTF.